These T cell receptor beta chains were read from a single sample in a study of T cell responses to AZD1222 COVID-19 vaccine. Here immunoSEQ multiplex PCR was the method, and the copy in TCRdb shows in-frame clones only, minus some. The table records 110,000 or so clones, about 90% of them present only once. Sample: peripheral blood, taken on day 0 of AZD1222 vaccination. The receptors stem from an adult in good health. Both conserved end residues are part of each CDR3. The D gene is left open where the match is weak. The size entry is marked missing in some rows and otherwise reads once, few, many or a size class.

j_call v_call clone_size d_call cdr3_nt cdr3_aa
TRBJ1-5 TRBV30 - TRBD1 TGTGCCTGGAGTAGGGCACAGGGGGCTTGGAGCAATCAGCCCCAGCATTTT CAWSRAQGAWSNQPQHF
TRBJ2-3 TRBV12-5 - - TGTGCTAGTGCCCTGGGGGTTTTGGGCACAGATACGCAGTATTTT CASALGVLGTDTQYF
TRBJ2-1 TRBV11-2 - - TGTGCCAGCAGCTTAGATCGGGACCTGGATGAGCAGTTCTTC CASSLDRDLDEQFF
TRBJ2-2 TRBV10-3 - - TGTGCCATCAGTGAGTCGATCGGGGGTGTTACCGGGGAGCTGTTTTTT CAISESIGGVTGELFF
TRBJ1-1 TRBV5-1 - - TGCGCCAGCAGCTTGGCCCGAAATAAGAACACTGAAGCTTTCTTT CASSLARNKNTEAFF
TRBJ2-5 TRBV12-3/TRBV12-4 - TRBD2 TGTGCCAGCAGGACGAGCGGGGGACAGACCCAGTACTTC CASRTSGGQTQYF
TRBJ1-4 TRBV3-1/TRBV3-2 - - TGTGCCAGCAGCTACCGGGACTGGAACGAAAAACTGTTTTTT CASSYRDWNEKLFF
TRBJ1-1 TRBV5-1 - - TGCGCCAGCAGCTTGGCCCGGGGAGGGCGCACTGAAGCTTTCTTT CASSLARGGRTEAFF
TRBJ2-3 TRBV6-9 - - TGTGCCAGCAGTTATTCAGAGGAGATTCTCACCACAGATACGCAGTATTTT CASSYSEEILTTDTQYF
TRBJ2-7 TRBV7-9 once - TGTGCCAGCACCCCGCCCGGATCCTACGAGCAGTACTTC CASTPPGSYEQYF
TRBJ1-3 TRBV4-3 - - TGCGCCAGCAGCCAAGATCTATTAACCTCTGGAAACACCATATATTTT CASSQDLLTSGNTIYF
TRBJ1-2 TRBV27 - - TGTGCCAGCACCCGAGGAGGGGCGCCAGGTCCTAACTATGGCTACACCTTC CASTRGGAPGPNYGYTF
TRBJ2-7 TRBV5-1 - TRBD1 TGCGCCAGCAGCTTAGGACAGGGGCCGCAGTACTTC CASSLGQGPQYF
TRBJ2-7 TRBV7-6 - TRBD1 TGTGCCAGCAGCTTGACCGGGACAGGGGAATACGAGCAGTACTTC CASSLTGTGEYEQYF
TRBJ2-1 TRBV6-5 - - TGTGCCAGCAGTTATGGGGACAATGAGCAGTTCTTC CASSYGDNEQFF
TRBJ1-5 TRBV28 - - TGTGCCAGCAGTCCTCCCCGCTATAGCAATCAGCCCCAGCATTTT CASSPPRYSNQPQHF
TRBJ2-5 TRBV19 - TRBD2 TGTGCCAGTAGTATAGGGCTAGCGGGGGTGGAGACCCAGTACTTC CASSIGLAGVETQYF
TRBJ1-2 TRBV28 - TRBD1 TGTGCCAGTTGGGGCCCGGGACAGGGTTATGGCTACACCTTC CASWGPGQGYGYTF
TRBJ2-1 TRBV27 - TRBD2 TGTGCCAGCAGTTTAAGACCCGGGACTAGCTTACTTCGTGAGCAGTTCTTC CASSLRPGTSLLREQFF
TRBJ1-1 TRBV9 - TRBD1 TGTGCCAGCAGCGTCACAGGGGGCCCCACTGAAGCTTTCTTT CASSVTGGPTEAFF
TRBJ2-1 TRBV7-3 - TRBD2 TGTGCCAGCTCCCGATCCGGGGGGTTGGTTGAGCAGTTCTTC CASSRSGGLVEQFF
TRBJ1-2 TRBV2 - TRBD1 TGTGCCAGCAGTGCGGGGACAGGGGTCTTCTATGGCTACACCTTC CASSAGTGVFYGYTF
TRBJ1-5 TRBV19 - - TGTGCCAGTAGTGACTACAGGGCGACTCAGCCCCAGCATTTT CASSDYRATQPQHF
TRBJ1-6 TRBV2 - TRBD1 TGTGCCGCAACAGGGGCCGGGAAATTTCCCCTCCACTTT CAATGAGKFPLHF
TRBJ1-3 TRBV4-3 - TRBD1 TGCGCCAGCAGCCAGGCCTGGACAGGGGTCTCTGGAAACACCATATATTTT CASSQAWTGVSGNTIYF
TRBJ2-7 TRBV28 - - TGTGCCAGCAGAGAAGTAAAACAGGGCGTGCAGTACTTC CASREVKQGVQYF
TRBJ1-6 TRBV5-1 - - TGCGCCAGCAGCTTGGATAGGCCCTCAGGGCCCTTTAATTCACCCCTCCACTTT CASSLDRPSGPFNSPLHF
TRBJ2-3 TRBV5-1 - - TGCGCCAGCAGCTTGGCGGGAAAACAGTGTTTT CASSLAGKQCF
TRBJ1-5 TRBV6-2/TRBV6-3 - - TGTGCCAGCAGTTACTCAGGGCGCGGCAATCAGCCCCAGCATTTT CASSYSGRGNQPQHF
TRBJ2-5 TRBV5-5 - - TGTGCCAGCAGCCTTCGCGAGGGTCTGGAGACCCAGTACTTC CASSLREGLETQYF
TRBJ2-7 TRBV7-3 - - TGTGCCAGCAGCCCCCCGGACAGCTACGAGCAGTACTTC CASSPPDSYEQYF
TRBJ1-4 TRBV4-1 - - TGCGCCAGCAGCCACCCCTTAGCAGGAAGACTGAATGAAAAACTGTTTTTT CASSHPLAGRLNEKLFF
TRBJ1-5 TRBV16 - - TGTGCCAGCAGCCCAGATAGCAATCAGCCCCAGCATTTT CASSPDSNQPQHF